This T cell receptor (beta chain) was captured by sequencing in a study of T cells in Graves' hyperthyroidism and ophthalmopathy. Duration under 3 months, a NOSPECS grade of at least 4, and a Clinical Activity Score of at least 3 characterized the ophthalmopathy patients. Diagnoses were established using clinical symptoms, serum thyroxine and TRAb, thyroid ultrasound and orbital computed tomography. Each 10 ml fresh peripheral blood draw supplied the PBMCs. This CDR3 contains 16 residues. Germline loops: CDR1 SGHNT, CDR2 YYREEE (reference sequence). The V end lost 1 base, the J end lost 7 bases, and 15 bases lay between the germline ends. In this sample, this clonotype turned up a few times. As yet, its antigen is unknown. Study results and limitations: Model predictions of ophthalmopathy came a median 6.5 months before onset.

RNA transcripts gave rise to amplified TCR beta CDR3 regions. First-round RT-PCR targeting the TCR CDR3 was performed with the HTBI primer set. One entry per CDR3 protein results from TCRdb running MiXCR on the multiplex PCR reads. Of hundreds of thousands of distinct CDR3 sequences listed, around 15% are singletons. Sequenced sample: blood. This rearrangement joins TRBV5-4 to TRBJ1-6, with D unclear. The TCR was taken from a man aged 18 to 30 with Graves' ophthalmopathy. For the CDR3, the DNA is TGTGCCAGCAGCTTGTTAAGAGCAACAGCGAATTCACCCCTCCACTTT. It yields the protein CASSLLRATANSPLHF.